This record concerns one T cell receptor beta chain sequence. Its antigen is still unknown. No base qualities exist here, and no much larger clone lies one base off it. The immunoSEQ Assay, a bias-controlled multiplex PCR, was used to amplify TCRbeta CDR3 regions from genomic DNA. The original pipeline was this. The number of nucleated cells in each sample was estimated from the amplification of reference gene primers within the assay. To quantify the absolute abundance of each unique TCRbeta CDR3 rearrangement, sequence reads were collapsed and filtered. For each sample, productive Simpson clonality was calculated as the square root of Simpson's diversity index across productive rearrangements. TCRdb holds this immuneACCESS table with in-frame rearrangements only. Some clones are missing; in checked studies, unresolved V genes explain under half, and the rest has no known cause. V, J and clone size reflect that table, while D and trimming were determined from the DNA. Here the sample has a few hundred thousand clones; nearly 90% occur a single time. The top ten clonotypes cover roughly 2% of the sample.

This sample is part of a study of blood T cell repertoires in COVID-19 (dated by TCRdb to the early 2020s). Describing the broader study: Collaborator samples came from the United States, Italy and Spain and covered acute and convalescent phases of COVID-19. The material from the prospective study consisted of cDNA or gDNA derived from T cells, B-cell-depleted T cells, or PBMCs. Subjects who had been exposed to COVID-19, were actively infected with it, or had recovered from it provided the deeply sampled blood TCRbeta repertoires that made up the dataset. A freely available public database, intended as a resource for researchers studying the immune response to SARS-CoV-2, is where the repertoires were released. The samples were drawn from the first 160 participants of the ongoing ImmuneRACE study and from over a thousand subjects provided by 6 global collaborators. A de-identified subject ID, COVID-19 status, age in years and sex were almost always included in the sample metadata. HLA class I and class II types, where available, came from metadata supplied by the sample provider rather than from assay-based typing. Results and caveats for the whole study, not just this receptor: The quantity of clinical and demographic metadata differed by source and by participant and was supplied without curation.

One collaborating source in Seattle enrolled patients during active infection and followed them longitudinally through the course of disease. Collaborating institutions collected whole blood in K2EDTA tubes following their own protocols. For TCRbeta analysis, collaborators shipped samples in one of three forms: frozen whole blood, isolated PBMCs, or DNA extracted from either of those sample types. From a lookup of the germline V gene, CDR1 and CDR2 are ENHRY and SYGVKD. After removal of 4 bases from V and 2 bases from J, the junction retains 6 bases not matched to a gene. The CDR3 measures 15 amino acids from cysteine to phenylalanine. Just the 45-base CDR3 DNA is kept, in frame starting at base 1.

The sequence links TRBV10-3 to TRBJ2-7, and TRBD2 aligns with 9 junction nucleotides. The sequence was collected from a woman aged 60-75 years with COVID-19, enrolled during active disease. Sequenced material: peripheral blood. The sequenced DNA: TGTGCCATCAGTGGAAGGACTAGCGCGACCTACGAGCAGTACTTC. Its translation reads: CAISGRTSATYEQYF.